These T cell receptor beta chains were read from a single sample in a study of T cell changes during pregnancy in multiple sclerosis. The repertoire was sequenced with immunoSEQ multiplex PCR; TCRdb's copy has only in-frame clones and lacks some. The sample consists of 37,000 or so clones, roughly 90% of them appearing once. Material: CD4+ T cells from peripheral blood mononuclear cells, obtained in the second trimester of pregnancy. These receptors came from a female donor with multiple sclerosis, enrolled in a pregnancy study. CDR3s include the opening cysteine and the closing phenylalanine or tryptophan. A D gene is named only where the DNA matches it firmly. Only part of the rows carry a size: once, few, many, or a class if the clone is expanded.

.	17	TRBD1	TRBV12-5	TRBJ1-5	CASGGGQGDHSNQPQHF	TGTGCTAGTGGTGGGGGACAGGGGGATCATAGCAATCAGCCCCAGCATTTT
.	16	TRBD2	TRBV7-2	TRBJ2-5	CASSLVYSGGGGAQYF	TGTGCCAGCAGCTTAGTATACAGCGGGGGGGGAGGGGCCCAGTACTTC
.	14	.	TRBV6-5	TRBJ2-7	CASSYSGRVGEQYF	TGTGCCAGCAGTTACTCCGGCAGGGTAGGCGAGCAGTACTTC
.	12	.	TRBV29-1	TRBJ1-4	CSVVSFDEKLFF	TGCAGCGTTGTGAGTTTTGATGAAAAACTGTTTTTT
few	15	TRBD2	TRBV5-6	TRBJ2-7	CASSPGLAGAVEQYF	TGTGCCAGCAGCCCGGGACTAGCGGGAGCGGTCGAGCAGTACTTC
.	16	TRBD2	TRBV7-6	TRBJ2-1	CASSLGGGLSYNEQFF	TGTGCCAGCAGCTTGGGGGGGGGACTCTCCTACAATGAGCAGTTCTTC
once	14	.	TRBV7-6	TRBJ1-2	CASSRGGSNYGYTF	TGTGCCAGCAGCCGAGGCGGGTCCAACTATGGCTACACCTTC
.	19	.	TRBV14	TRBJ1-4	CASRRLMSLEGSDNEKLFF	TGTGCCAGCAGAAGGTTAATGTCTCTGGAGGGATCAGATAATGAAAAACTGTTTTTT
.	15	.	TRBV7-2	TRBJ2-3	CASSLSPDFTDTQYF	TGTGCCAGCAGCTTGAGCCCGGACTTTACAGATACGCAGTATTTT
.	15	.	TRBV6-1	TRBJ2-6	CASSEDSSGANVLTF	TGTGCCAGCAGTGAAGACAGCTCTGGGGCCAACGTCCTGACTTTC
.	14	.	TRBV30	TRBJ2-7	CAWSWGGPSYEQYF	TGTGCCTGGAGTTGGGGGGGGCCCTCCTACGAGCAGTACTTC
.	13	.	TRBV5-1	TRBJ1-1	CASRDQGNTEAFF	TGCGCCAGCAGAGACCAGGGGAACACTGAAGCTTTCTTT
once	15	TRBD2	TRBV7-8	TRBJ2-1	CASSPGLAQYNEQFF	TGTGCCAGCAGCCCTGGACTAGCGCAGTACAATGAGCAGTTCTTC
.	14	TRBD1	TRBV5-5	TRBJ1-5	CALSPGQVNQPQHF	TGTGCCCTCAGCCCGGGACAGGTCAATCAGCCCCAGCATTTT
.	14	TRBD1	TRBV18	TRBJ1-4	CASSQGQTNEKLFF	TGTGCCAGCTCTCAGGGACAGACTAATGAAAAACTGTTTTTT
.	12	TRBD1	TRBV19	TRBJ1-2	CASRDRVDGYTF	TGTGCCAGTCGGGACAGGGTGGATGGCTACACCTTC
.	16	TRBD2	TRBV5-6	TRBJ2-3	CASSWRSGSLSDTQYF	TGTGCCAGCAGCTGGCGGAGCGGGAGTCTTTCAGATACGCAGTATTTT
.	17	TRBD1	TRBV11-1	TRBJ2-4	CASSLRTDRDGKNIQYF	TGTGCCAGCAGCTTGCGTACTGACAGGGACGGCAAAAACATTCAGTACTTC
.	16	TRBD1	TRBV5-1	TRBJ2-7	CASSSHWGQTTAEQYF	TGCGCCAGCAGCTCCCACTGGGGACAGACGACAGCTGAGCAGTACTTC
.	14	.	TRBV10-3	TRBJ1-3	CAIGSRQAGNTIYF	TGTGCCATCGGGAGTCGGCAGGCTGGAAACACCATATATTTT
.	15	.	TRBV2	TRBJ1-3	CASSFGQISGNTIYF	TGTGCCAGCAGCTTCGGACAGATCTCTGGAAACACCATATATTTT
once	12	.	TRBV7-9	TRBJ1-2	CASSSPRWGYTF	TGTGCCAGCAGCTCCCCGAGGTGGGGCTACACCTTC
.	16	.	TRBV7-8	TRBJ2-3	CASSFSGELITDTQYF	TGTGCCAGCAGCTTTAGCGGAGAGCTCATCACAGATACGCAGTATTTT
.	14	TRBD1	TRBV6-1	TRBJ2-1	CASSLQGQKNEQFF	TGTGCCAGCAGTCTACAGGGACAGAAGAATGAGCAGTTCTTC
.	17	TRBD2	TRBV18	TRBJ2-2	CASSPTSLAGNTGELFF	TGTGCCAGCTCACCAACCTCGCTAGCGGGAAACACCGGGGAGCTGTTTTTT
.	15	.	TRBV6-1	TRBJ1-2	CAGSEHLTEDYGYTF	TGTGCCGGCTCGGAACACTTGACAGAGGACTATGGCTACACCTTC
.	19	.	TRBV18	TRBJ1-2	CASSPSGPGALPPQARYTF	TGTGCCAGCTCACCATCGGGGCCAGGGGCCCTCCCCCCTCAGGCTAGGTACACCTTC
.	15	.	TRBV2	TRBJ1-5	CASTVQGYSNQPQHF	TGTGCCAGCACCGTACAGGGATACAGCAATCAGCCCCAGCATTTT
.	19	TRBD1	TRBV7-9	TRBJ2-2	CASSVTGTGGGGNTGELFF	TGTGCCAGCAGCGTGACCGGGACAGGGGGCGGAGGGAACACCGGGGAGCTGTTTTTT
.	11	.	TRBV2	TRBJ2-1	CASSRQGNKFF	TGTGCCAGCAGTCGCCAGGGGAATAAGTTCTTC
.	14	.	TRBV6-5	TRBJ1-1	CASSYSSVGTEAFF	TGTGCCAGCAGTTACTCGAGCGTGGGTACTGAAGCTTTCTTT
.	15	TRBD2	TRBV30	TRBJ2-7	CAIEPGKTSGYEQYF	TGTGCCATCGAGCCAGGGAAGACTAGCGGGTACGAGCAGTACTTC
.	14	TRBD1	TRBV10-1	TRBJ1-2	CASSDPGQGRGYTF	TGCGCCAGCAGTGATCCGGGACAGGGTCGCGGCTACACCTTC
.	16	.	TRBV4-1	TRBJ1-1	CASSQDTAGLGTEAFF	TGCGCCAGCAGCCAAGATACGGCAGGGTTGGGCACTGAAGCTTTCTTT
.	16	TRBD1	TRBV18	TRBJ1-2	CASSLTGTGEVAGYTF	TGTGCCAGCTCACTAACCGGGACAGGGGAGGTCGCTGGCTACACCTTC
.	15	TRBD1	TRBV19	TRBJ1-2	CASTLSTGGGYGYTF	TGTGCCAGTACCCTCTCGACAGGGGGCGGCTATGGCTACACCTTC
once	15	.	TRBV11-2	TRBJ2-3	CASSLVGTKADTQYF	TGTGCCAGCAGCTTAGTAGGGACAAAGGCAGATACGCAGTATTTT
.	13	.	TRBV6-6	TRBJ1-2	CASTPEYTYGYTF	TGTGCCAGCACCCCGGAGTACACCTATGGCTACACCTTC
.	16	TRBD2	TRBV9	TRBJ2-3	CASSSEVADRGGTQYF	TGTGCCAGCAGCTCAGAAGTAGCGGATCGGGGGGGAACGCAGTATTTT
.	16	TRBD1	TRBV5-5	TRBJ2-2	CASSTGQAILHGELFF	TGTGCCAGCAGCACCGGACAGGCCATCCTCCACGGGGAGCTGTTTTTT
.	16	TRBD2	TRBV7-8	TRBJ2-2	CASSHSGGRTGGELFF	TGTGCCAGCAGCCACTCGGGGGGGAGAACAGGCGGGGAGCTGTTTTTT
once	11	.	TRBV7-2	TRBJ1-2	CASSRGFGYTF	TGTGCCAGCAGCCGAGGGTTTGGCTACACCTTC
.	13	.	TRBV5-1	TRBJ1-2	CASSPQEEDGYTF	TGCGCCAGCAGCCCGCAGGAGGAGGATGGCTACACCTTC
.	17	.	TRBV25-1	TRBJ2-1	CASRNDQGLGSYNEQFF	TGTGCCAGCAGGAACGATCAGGGGTTGGGCTCCTACAATGAGCAGTTCTTC
.	14	.	TRBV7-8	TRBJ1-5	CASSLRRGLRPQHF	TGTGCCAGCAGCTTAAGGAGGGGACTTCGGCCCCAGCATTTT
.	18	TRBD2	TRBV10-1	TRBJ2-1	CASSEGGEAGGLNNEQFF	TGCGCCAGCAGTGAGGGTGGGGAAGCGGGAGGCCTAAACAATGAGCAGTTCTTC
.	16	.	TRBV6-6	TRBJ1-3	CASSYDPGRPGNTIYF	TGTGCCAGCAGTTACGACCCGGGGAGGCCTGGAAACACCATATATTTT
once	12	.	TRBV5-5	TRBJ1-1	CASSLAGDEAFF	TGTGCCAGCAGCTTGGCGGGGGATGAGGCTTTCTTT
.	16	.	TRBV4-2	TRBJ2-5	CASSQGLPRGGETQYF	TGTGCCAGCAGCCAAGGTTTGCCTCGTGGGGGGGAGACCCAGTACTTC
.	16	.	TRBV29-1	TRBJ1-2	CSVEPGFGHKEYGYTF	TGCAGCGTTGAACCGGGGTTCGGCCATAAGGAATATGGCTACACCTTC
once	16	.	TRBV6-5	TRBJ1-1	CASSYGGTREGTEAFF	TGTGCCAGCAGTTACGGGGGGACCCGGGAGGGCACTGAAGCTTTCTTT
.	12	.	TRBV30	TRBJ1-3	CAWKLDSIAIYF	TGTGCCTGGAAGCTGGACAGTATCGCCATATATTTT
.	15	.	TRBV9	TRBJ1-4	CASSYTGTFNEKLFF	TGTGCCAGCAGCTACACAGGGACCTTCAATGAAAAACTGTTTTTT
.	14	.	TRBV6-4	TRBJ2-1	CASRRDPLWYEQFF	TGTGCCAGCAGACGGGATCCCCTTTGGTATGAGCAGTTCTTC
.	15	.	TRBV5-6	TRBJ1-6	CASSLSGTGVEPLHF	TGTGCCAGCAGCTTATCCGGGACTGGAGTCGAGCCCCTCCACTTT
.	14	.	TRBV6-5	TRBJ2-7	CASSYSTSSYEQYF	TGTGCCAGCAGTTACTCCACTAGCTCCTACGAGCAGTACTTC
.	16	.	TRBV9	TRBJ2-3	CASSVGIAESTDTQYF	TGTGCCAGCAGCGTAGGGATAGCGGAAAGCACAGATACGCAGTATTTT